The next 20 T cell receptor beta chains were all read from a single sample in a study of CD4 T cells in relation to SARS-CoV-2 and coronaviruses. These receptors have no identified antigens. Profiling relied on immunoSEQ multiplex PCR, and the TCRdb table lists in-frame clones only, not all of them. The sample lists 15,000 to 20,000 clones; more than 75% were seen once. CD4+ T cells from unexposed donors were obtained before the COVID-19 pandemic (2011-2018). CD4+ T cells were isolated from the cells after about ten days of culture. Sequencing was done on a sample of CD4+ T cells from PBMCs, cultured in vitro. These receptors all stem from a human donor in good health.

The chain links TRBV27 to TRBJ2-7; no clear D gene. CDR3 length: 15 residues. The V gene lost 6 bases and the J gene lost 2 bases, with 17 bases spanning the gap. The V gene's germline CDR1 is MNHEY and CDR2 SMNVEV (reference sequence). The CDR3 spells CASRPLRLTTYEQYF. DNA for the CDR3: TGTGCCAGCAGGCCCCTTAGACTTACTACCTACGAGCAGTACTTC.

This clone was seen a handful of times. The V call is TRBV13, the J call TRBJ2-5; D is unresolved. CDR3 length: 14 amino acids. Between the trimmed V and J ends, which lost 2 bases and 5 bases, there was a span of 12 bases. Germline V CDR1 and CDR2: PRHDT, FYEKMQ (reference sequence). CDR3 bases: TGTGCCAGCAGCTTACCTGGGTCCGGGGAGACCCAGTACTTC. It translates to CASSLPGSGETQYF.

The chain has TRBV5-1 and TRBJ2-1, with D uncertain. CDR1 and CDR2 (germline): SGHRS, YFSETQ. V was cut by 2 bases and J by 2 bases, with 8 bases left in between. This CDR3 is built from 14 residues. CDR3 DNA sequence: TGCGCCAGCAGCTTCGGTTCTACCTACAATGAGCAGTTCTTC. Translation: CASSFGSTYNEQFF.

The chain combines TRBV29-1 with TRBJ1-2; no definite D call. From germline, CDR1 is SQVTM and CDR2 ANQGSEA. This CDR3 has 13 amino acids. The V and J ends lost 6 bases and 9 bases respectively, with 20 bases between them. CDR3 loop: CSVGKDGSGSYTF. The DNA for the CDR3 is TGCAGCGTGGGAAAGGACGGTAGTGGAAGCTACACCTTC.

The V call is TRBV10-3, the J call TRBJ2-1; 8 bases fit TRBD2. J lost 7 bases, V lost 0 bases, and 5 bases had no gene match. The CDR3 contains 15 residues. The germline gives CDR1 ENHRY, CDR2 SYGVKD. CDR3 residues: CAISESIGLANEQFF. DNA for the CDR3: TGTGCCATCAGTGAGTCGATCGGACTAGCTAATGAGCAGTTCTTC.

V and J are TRBV3-1 (or the pseudogene TRBV3-2) and TRBJ1-1; the D is unclear. This CDR3 is 13 amino acids long. Germline V gene lookup returns CDR1 LGHDT and CDR2 YNNKEL (reference sequence). Trimming took 4 bases from V and 1 from J, leaving 7 bases between them. The CDR3 sequence is CASSPNENTEAFF. CDR3 nucleotides: TGTGCCAGCAGCCCAAACGAGAACACTGAAGCTTTCTTT.

The CDR3 spells CASSIGPGEAATIYF. As DNA, the CDR3 is TGTGCCAGTAGTATTGGACCAGGAGAAGCCGCCACCATATATTTT. The V call is TRBV19, the J call TRBJ1-3; D gene ambiguous. The germline gives CDR1 LNHDA, CDR2 SQIVND (reference sequence). There are 15 residues in the CDR3. V was trimmed by 3 bases and J by 9 bases, leaving 18 bases between them.

V gene TRBV12-5 combines with J gene TRBJ2-3, with D tentatively TRBD1 (5 bases). The germline gives CDR1 LGHNT, CDR2 FRNRAP. This CDR3 spans 14 amino acids. V was shortened by 4 bases and J by 4 bases, with 12 bases between the two germline ends. DNA for the CDR3: TGTGCTAGTGGTTCTCAGGGATTCGCAGATACGCAGTATTTT. Its translation: CASGSQGFADTQYF.

The CDR3 loop reads CASSLLTSGGAGTQYF. CDR3 sequence (DNA): TGTGCCAGCAGCCTCCTGACTAGCGGGGGGGCGGGGACCCAGTACTTC. V is TRBV11-2 and J is TRBJ2-5; TRBD2 matches 14 bases. Trimming at V came to 5 bases and at J to 7 bases, leaving 9 bases not matched to a gene. Germline loops: CDR1 SGHAT, CDR2 FQNNGV. This CDR3 has 16 residues.

The CDR3 DNA reads as TGTGCCAGCTCCGCAAGGGTCGAGAACACTGAAGCTTTCTTT. Its protein is CASSARVENTEAFF. The chain uses TRBV18 and TRBJ1-1, with D hard to call. Per germline, CDR1 KGHSH and CDR2 LQKENI. The CDR3 is made up of 14 amino acids. V was trimmed by 6 bases and J by 1 base, leaving 12 bases between them.

The V call is TRBV5-1, the J call TRBJ2-2, with 9 bases fitting TRBD1. V lost 3 bases, J lost 4 bases, and 4 bases stayed unmatched. Germline assignment: CDR1 SGHRS and CDR2 YFSETQ. This CDR3 spans 15 amino acids. Written as DNA, the CDR3 is TGCGCCAGCAGCTCGGGACAGGGCCTCACCGGGGAGCTGTTTTTT. Translated: CASSSGQGLTGELFF.

This CDR3 reads CASSQGAGGSSYEQYF. The CDR3 DNA follows: TGCGCCAGCAGCCAAGGAGCCGGGGGTAGCTCCTACGAGCAGTACTTC. The chain recombines TRBV4-1 with TRBJ2-7; perhaps TRBD2 as D (6 bases). Germline V gene lookup returns CDR1 MGHRA and CDR2 YSYEKL. This CDR3 has 16 residues. Trimming removed 1 base at V and 0 bases at J, with 13 bases between.

CDR3 amino acids: CASSPNSVAYEQYF. The DNA of the CDR3 is TGTGCCAGCAGCCCCAATAGCGTAGCCTACGAGCAGTACTTC. This chain joins TRBV7-9 and TRBJ2-7; maybe TRBD2 (5 bases). V shed 5 bases and J shed 2 bases, with 13 bases lying between them. This CDR3 is 14 amino acids long. Germline-derived CDR1 and CDR2 are SEHNR and FQNEAQ (reference sequence).

The chain couples TRBV13 to TRBJ2-1, with 10 bases fitting TRBD2. The CDR3 runs to 18 residues. Germline V CDR1 and CDR2: PRHDT, FYEKMQ (reference sequence). After removal of 3 bases from V and 7 bases from J, the junction contained 15 bases not matched to a gene. This chain's CDR3 is CASSFRGSAGGLMNEQFF. For the CDR3, the DNA is TGTGCCAGCAGCTTTAGGGGTTCAGCGGGGGGGCTTATGAATGAGCAGTTCTTC.

CDR3 bases: TGTGCCATCAGTGAGTCGACGGATTATGAGCAGTTCTTC. Amino acid sequence: CAISESTDYEQFF. The chain has TRBV10-3 and TRBJ2-1; D remains unclear. Germline CDR1 ENHRY, CDR2 SYGVKD. The CDR3 is made up of 13 amino acids. Trimming left V 0 bases short and J 8 bases short, with 8 bases between.

The gene calls are TRBV2 and TRBJ2-2, with 7 bases matching TRBD2. V trimming: 2 bases; J trimming: 1 base; junction bases outside the gene matches: 1. The CDR3 has 15 amino acids. From germline, CDR1 is SNHLY and CDR2 FYNNEI. The CDR3 loop is CASSERGGNTGELFF. The CDR3 DNA reads as TGTGCCAGCAGTGAACGCGGGGGGAACACCGGGGAGCTGTTTTTT.

This sequence joins TRBV4-1 and TRBJ1-2; tentative D call: TRBD1 (5 bases). Germline-derived CDR1 and CDR2 are MGHRA and YSYEKL. Trimming removed 2 bases from V and 3 bases from J, with 16 bases in between. CDR3 length: 16 residues. The CDR3 is CASSQLGRTRHYGYTF. The CDR3 DNA reads as TGCGCCAGCAGCCAACTGGGCAGGACAAGGCACTATGGCTACACCTTC.

The gene calls are TRBV6-1 and TRBJ2-7; D not resolved. Trimming pared 1 base from V and 5 bases from J, leaving 15 bases between. The CDR3 length is 15 residues. Germline lookup yields CDR1 MNHNS and CDR2 SASEGT. The CDR3 sequence is CASSEDERPRDEQYF. CDR3 in DNA: TGTGCCAGCAGTGAAGACGAGCGACCTAGGGACGAGCAGTACTTC.

The J gene is TRBJ2-3, the V gene TRBV19; TRBD2 matches 7 bases. CDR1 is LNHDA and CDR2 is SQIVND in the germline V gene (reference sequence). Trimming cost V 3 bases and J 4 bases; bases outside gene matches: 4. The CDR3 runs to 14 residues. CDR3 in DNA: TGTGCCAGTAGTATCCCGGGGGGTCCAGATACGCAGTATTTT. Protein product: CASSIPGGPDTQYF.

The chain employs TRBV7-3 and TRBJ2-1; 9 bases line up with TRBD1. CDR3 size: 15 residues. Trimming removed 8 bases from V and 10 bases from J; junction bases left unmatched: 15. CDR1 SGHTA and CDR2 FQGTGA come from the germline V gene. The CDR3 loop is CASGTGTGRVGEQFF. In DNA form, the CDR3 reads TGTGCCAGCGGGACCGGGACAGGGAGGGTTGGGGAGCAGTTCTTC.